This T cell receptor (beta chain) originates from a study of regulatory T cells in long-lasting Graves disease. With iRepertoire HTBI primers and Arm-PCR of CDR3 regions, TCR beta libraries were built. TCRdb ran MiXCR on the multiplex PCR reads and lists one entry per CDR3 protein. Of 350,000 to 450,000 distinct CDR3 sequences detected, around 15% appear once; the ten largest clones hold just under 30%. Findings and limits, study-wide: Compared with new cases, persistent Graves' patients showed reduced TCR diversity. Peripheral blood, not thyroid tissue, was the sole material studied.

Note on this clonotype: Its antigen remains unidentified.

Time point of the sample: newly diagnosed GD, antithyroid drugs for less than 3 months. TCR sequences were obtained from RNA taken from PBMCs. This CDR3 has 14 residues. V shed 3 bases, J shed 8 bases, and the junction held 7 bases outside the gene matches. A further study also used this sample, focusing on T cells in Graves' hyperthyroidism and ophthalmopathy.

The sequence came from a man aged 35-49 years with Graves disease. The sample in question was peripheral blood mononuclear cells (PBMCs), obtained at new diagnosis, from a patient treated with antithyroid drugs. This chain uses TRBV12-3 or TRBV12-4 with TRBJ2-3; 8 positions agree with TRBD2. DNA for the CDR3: TGTGCCAGCAGTTTGGTACGGGGACTAGGTACGCAGTATTTT. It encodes CASSLVRGLGTQYF.